This TCR beta chain derives from a study of radiation and T cells in renal cell carcinoma. Study-level background: Nephrectomy followed 15 Gy stereotactic body radiation by 4 weeks.

The table came from immunoSEQ multiplex PCR; TCRdb's copy has only in-frame clones and leaves some out. The sample lists some 120,000 clones, 70% to 90% occurring once. The time point was: blood 2 weeks post-SBRT. Noted treatment: 15 Gy SBRT to primary tumor, nephrectomy 4 weeks later. The CDR3 runs 14 residues. Germline V lookup: CDR1 LNHNV, CDR2 YYDKDF (reference sequence). Trimming took 5 bases from V and 4 from J, leaving 14 bases between them. A word on this clone: The antigen remains undetermined.

Study-level findings and limits: From baseline, blood top tumor clonotypes peaked at 2 weeks post-radiation.

Sequencing was performed on blood, taken from a patient whose treatment included radiotherapy and nephrectomy. The sequence came from a woman between 70 and 85 years old with renal cell carcinoma. The chain uses TRBV15 and TRBJ1-1; D uncertain. The CDR3 spells CATSATKSGTEAFF. The CDR3 DNA follows: TGTGCCACCAGCGCAACGAAATCTGGCACTGAAGCTTTCTTT.